The next 24 T cell receptor beta chains were all read from a single sample in a study of shared clonotypes between healthy human individuals. CD45RO-negative, CCR7-selected cells formed the naive CD8 fraction, which excluded terminally differentiated effector memory CD45RA+ cells. Assay: immunoSEQ multiplex PCR; the TCRdb copy retains only in-frame clones and omits some. The sample comprises about 2.2 million clones, under 95% of which are singletons, and 1.5% to 2% rests with the top ten. Sequenced material: naive CD8+ T cells from PBMCs. The receptors come from a man aged 18 to 29 in good health. Some clones in this sample may be carry-over from other donors' samples.

The chain employs TRBV19 and TRBJ2-7; TRBD1 matches 8 bases. The CDR3 is 15 residues long. CDR1 and CDR2 from the germline V gene are LNHDA and SQIVND (reference sequence). The J segment lost 4 bases and the V segment lost 5 bases, leaving 10 bases of the junction unmatched. The CDR3 bases are TGTGCCAGTAGTGTTTTGCAGGGGGCGACGTACGAGCAGTACTTC. Translated, it gives CASSVLQGATYEQYF.

The V gene is TRBV27, the J gene TRBJ2-5, with TRBD1 identical over 7 bases. This CDR3 region has 15 residues. V trimming: 5 bases; J trimming: 5 bases; junction bases outside the gene matches: 11. Germline CDR1 is MNHEY and CDR2 is SMNVEV (reference sequence). The CDR3: CASSVRGPAGETQYF. The CDR3 bases are TGTGCCAGCAGTGTTAGGGGGCCCGCGGGTGAGACCCAGTACTTC.

This rearrangement joins TRBV28 to TRBJ1-5; 8 positions match TRBD1. This CDR3 has 14 residues. The V segment lost 9 bases and the J segment 2 bases; nucleotides outside the gene matches: 6. Germline values: CDR1 MDHEN, CDR2 SYDVKM. The CDR3, as DNA: TGTGCCAGTACACCCAGGGGGCGCAATCAGCCCCAGCATTTT. Translating it yields CASTPRGRNQPQHF.

The chain links TRBV7-8 to TRBJ2-3; D perhaps matches TRBD2 (5 bases). V gave up 5 bases and J gave up 0 bases, with 15 bases separating them. Germline V gene lookup returns CDR1 SGHVS and CDR2 FQNEAQ. This CDR3 has 16 residues. The CDR3: CASSPRTYSSTDTQYF. Here the CDR3 DNA reads TGTGCCAGCAGCCCCCGGACTTACAGCAGCACAGATACGCAGTATTTT.

This chain joins TRBV4-1 and TRBJ2-7; 8 bases fit TRBD1. The V gene end was trimmed by 1 base and the J gene end by 7 bases; junction bases not matched to a gene: 9. The length of the CDR3 is 15 residues. In germline, CDR1 is MGHRA, CDR2 YSYEKL. CDR3: CASSQGAGGHLEQYF. CDR3 bases: TGCGCCAGCAGCCAAGGGGCAGGGGGCCATCTGGAGCAGTACTTC.

The chain combines TRBV9 with TRBJ2-7; D is uncertain. Trimming left V 4 bases short and J 0 bases short, with 14 bases between. The CDR3 has 15 amino acids. Per germline, CDR1 SGDLS and CDR2 YYNGEE. CDR3 DNA sequence: TGTGCCAGCAGCCCAAGGCAGACGTCCTCCTACGAGCAGTACTTC. Translated, it gives CASSPRQTSSYEQYF.

The chain couples TRBV2 to TRBJ2-3, with TRBD2 identical over 7 bases. V shed 8 bases, J shed 2 bases, and the junction held 22 bases outside the gene matches. The CDR3 totals 19 residues. CDR1 SNHLY and CDR2 FYNNEI come from the germline V gene. In DNA, the CDR3 is TGTGCCAGCCTCACTACTAGCGTATTAACGGGGACTTACACAGATACGCAGTATTTT. Its protein is CASLTTSVLTGTYTDTQYF.

The V call is TRBV27, the J call TRBJ2-7; 7 positions agree with TRBD1. J lost 6 bases, V lost 8 bases, and 10 bases had no gene match. The CDR3 is made up of 13 amino acids. The germline gives CDR1 MNHEY, CDR2 SMNVEV (reference sequence). DNA of the CDR3: TGTGCCAGCTTCGGAACAGGGGTGAGCGAGCAGTACTTC. Its translation: CASFGTGVSEQYF.

The chain uses TRBV7-4 and TRBJ2-7; unclear D gene. The V end lost 5 bases, the J end lost 5 bases, and 19 bases lay between the germline ends. From germline, CDR1 is SGHVT and CDR2 SQSDAQ. The CDR3 spans 15 residues. This CDR3 is CASSNHSILRDEQYF. The CDR3 coding sequence is TGTGCCAGCAGCAATCACTCGATTCTTAGAGACGAGCAGTACTTC.

The V and J genes are TRBV5-8 and TRBJ2-7, with TRBD2 identical over 7 bases. V was pared by 3 bases and J by 6 bases, with 3 bases of the junction left unmatched. This CDR3 contains 12 residues. CDR1 and CDR2 from the germline V gene are SGHTS and YDEGEE. The DNA of the CDR3 is TGTGCCAGCAGCTCGACTAGCTTCGAGCAGTACTTC. Amino acids: CASSSTSFEQYF.

The J gene is TRBJ2-1, the V gene TRBV28, with 7 bases aligning to TRBD2. The CDR3 sequence is 12 residues long. The V segment lost 2 bases and the J segment 10 bases; nucleotides outside the gene matches: 2. Germline CDR1 is MDHEN and CDR2 is SYDVKM. CDR3 sequence reads: CASSLAGVEQFF. The CDR3 bases are TGTGCCAGCAGTTTAGCGGGAGTGGAGCAGTTCTTC.

The J gene is TRBJ2-7, the V gene TRBV7-2; 10 bases are shared with TRBD2. This CDR3 is 18 amino acids long. V shed 1 base and J 1 base; nucleotides not matched to a gene: 10. CDR1 SGHTA and CDR2 FQGNSA come from the germline V gene. Here the CDR3 reads CASSLVVLAGLRSYEQYF. In DNA form, the CDR3 reads TGTGCCAGCAGCTTAGTTGTACTAGCGGGATTGCGGTCCTACGAGCAGTACTTC.

The V gene is TRBV4-3, the J gene TRBJ2-1; D gene ambiguous. Germline V lookup: CDR1 LGHNA, CDR2 YSLEER. CDR3 length: 16 amino acids. Trimming took 0 bases from V and 1 from J, leaving 10 bases between them. In nucleotides, the CDR3 is TGCGCCAGCAGCCAAGATAGTAGGAGTTCCTACAATGAGCAGTTCTTC. Translating it yields CASSQDSRSSYNEQFF.

This sequence joins TRBV13 and TRBJ1-1; TRBD1 matches 7 bases. Trimming took 6 bases from V and 1 from J; bases not matched to a gene: 5. The germline CDR1 and CDR2 sequences are PRHDT and FYEKMQ (reference sequence). The CDR3 is 14 residues long. In nucleotides, the CDR3 is TGTGCCAGCAGAGAACGGGACAGGAACACTGAAGCTTTCTTT. Protein sequence: CASRERDRNTEAFF.

The gene calls are TRBV4-3 and TRBJ1-3; 7 nucleotides align to TRBD1. Germline V gives CDR1 LGHNA, CDR2 YSLEER. The CDR3 is made up of 22 amino acids. The V and J ends lost 0 bases and 7 bases, in that order; junction bases with no gene match: 27. The CDR3, as DNA: TGCGCCAGCAGCCAAGATAACCCGACAGGGCTCTTTTTGCCCCAACGAGTGAACACCATATATTTT. It encodes CASSQDNPTGLFLPQRVNTIYF.

The rearrangement joins TRBV7-6 to TRBJ2-7; D is uncertain. Germline assignment: CDR1 SGHVS and CDR2 FNYEAQ. Trimming removed 1 base from V and 1 base from J, with 5 bases in between. The CDR3 has 13 amino acids. The CDR3 region has the DNA TGTGCCAGCAGCTTAGGGTATTCCTACGAGCAGTACTTC. It is translated as CASSLGYSYEQYF. Together with reference TRBV7-6 and TRBJ2-7, the CDR3 gives the full variable domain: GAGVSQSPRYKVTKRGQDVALRCDPISGHVSLYWYRQALGQGPEFLTYFNYEAQQDKSGLPNDRFSAERPEGSISTLTIQRTEQRDSAMYRCASSLGYSYEQYFGPGTRLTVT.

The chain combines TRBV9 with TRBJ2-1, with D tentatively TRBD2 (5 bases). In germline, CDR1 is SGDLS, CDR2 YYNGEE. This CDR3 region has 14 residues. V was shortened by 3 bases and J by 5 bases, with 12 bases between the two germline ends. This CDR3 reads CASSAQGLDNEQFF. As DNA, the CDR3 is TGTGCCAGCAGCGCCCAAGGACTGGACAATGAGCAGTTCTTC.

Comments on this clone: Its ends do not fully match the called genes, so a read error is possible. Within the sample, other DNA sequences also encode this same CDR3. V is TRBV13 and J is TRBJ1-5; the D is unclear. This CDR3 region has 14 residues. Germline CDR1 and CDR2: PRHDT and FYEKMQ (reference sequence). Here the CDR3 reads CASSLGRSNQPQHF. The CDR3 nucleotides read TGTGCCAGCAGCCTAGGGAGATCCAATCAGCCCCAGCATTTT. Full variable domain (rest looked up from reference TRBV13 and TRBJ1-5): AAGVIQSPRHLIKEKRETATLKCYPIPRHDTVYWYQQGPGQDPQFLISFYEKMQSDKGSIPDRFSAQQFSDYHSELNMSSLELGDSALYFCASSLGRSNQPQHFGDGTRLSIL.

The V gene is TRBV19, the J gene TRBJ2-7; a possible D gene is TRBD1 (5 bases). The germline gives CDR1 LNHDA, CDR2 SQIVND (reference sequence). There are 14 residues in the CDR3. V was clipped by 3 bases and J by 3 bases, with 12 bases between them. The chain's CDR3 is CASSMSQGGYEQYF. The CDR3 DNA reads as TGTGCCAGTAGTATGAGTCAGGGTGGCTACGAGCAGTACTTC.

This clone was counted a single time. V usage is TRBV6-5 and J usage is TRBJ1-2; no reliable D call. Germline V CDR1 and CDR2: MNHEY, SVGAGI. V was trimmed by 5 bases and J by 5 bases, leaving 15 bases between them. This CDR3 has 14 amino acids. The CDR3 spells CASSPPGPLYGYTF. The CDR3, as DNA: TGTGCCAGCAGTCCCCCCGGACCCCTTTATGGCTACACCTTC.

Of note for this clone: The sample has other DNA sequences that encode this CDR3 too. V usage is TRBV6-5 and J usage is TRBJ2-1; D assignment may be TRBD1 or TRBD2 (6 bases each). Trimming pared 0 bases from V and 7 bases from J, leaving 10 bases between. The CDR3 sequence is 14 residues long. Per germline, CDR1 MNHEY and CDR2 SVGAGI. CDR3 sequence reads: CASSYSRGGNEQFF. CDR3 nucleotides: TGTGCCAGCAGTTACTCTAGAGGGGGGAATGAGCAGTTCTTC.

Notes on this clone: Other nucleotide sequences from this sample produce the same CDR3. The rearrangement joins TRBV5-6 to TRBJ1-1; no firm D call. From germline, CDR1 is SGHDT and CDR2 YYEEEE. The CDR3 covers 14 residues. Trimming took 0 bases from V and 0 from J, leaving 6 bases between them. CDR3 sequence (DNA): TGTGCCAGCAGCTTGGGCGATTTGAACACTGAAGCTTTCTTT. It yields the protein CASSLGDLNTEAFF.

The chain carries TRBV1 and TRBJ2-1; the DNA was not compared with TRBD2, the D call given in the table. TRBV1 corresponds to a pseudogene. The CDR3 extends over 14 amino acids. DNA of the CDR3: TGCACCACCCCCTGGGGACTTACCTACAATGAGCAGTTCTTC. Translating gives CTTPWGLTYNEQFF.

This chain joins TRBV27 and TRBJ2-1; 8 bases map to TRBD2. Trimming cost V 4 bases and J 6 bases; bases outside gene matches: 8. The CDR3 has 15 amino acids. Germline CDR1 is MNHEY and CDR2 is SMNVEV (reference sequence). This CDR3 reads CASSYREGFLNEQFF. The CDR3 coding sequence is TGTGCCAGCAGTTATCGGGAGGGCTTTCTCAATGAGCAGTTCTTC.